A selection of T cell receptor beta chains follows, all from one sample in a study of control samples from healthy donors and cancer patients. The assay was immunoSEQ multiplex PCR, and TCRdb's table has in-frame clones only and misses some. The sample shows 100,000 or so clones, roughly nine tenths of them seen only once. The material sequenced was blood. Receptors originate from a woman aged 18-29 years in good health. Each CDR3 is given with its conserved first and last residue. D genes are given only for firm matches. Only part of the rows carry a size: once, few, many, or a class if the clone is expanded.

d_call	cdr3_length	clone_size	v_call	j_call	cdr3_aa	cdr3_nt
-	14	-	TRBV5-1	TRBJ2-7	CASSSPTGTYEQYF	TGCGCCAGCAGCTCACCGACAGGCACCTACGAGCAGTACTTC
-	15	-	TRBV2	TRBJ1-2	CASTLRWGSNYGYTF	TGTGCCAGCACCCTGCGATGGGGTAGTAACTATGGCTACACCTTC
-	18	once	TRBV19	TRBJ2-3	CASSRPESTRFATDTQYF	TGTGCCAGTAGTAGACCGGAATCGACTAGATTTGCCACAGATACGCAGTATTTT
TRBD1	15	once	TRBV2	TRBJ1-6	CASWGGHRGNSPLHF	TGTGCCAGCTGGGGGGGGCACAGGGGGAATTCACCCCTCCACTTT
TRBD2	14	-	TRBV30	TRBJ2-2	CALIPGLLTGELFF	TGTGCCTTAATACCGGGACTACTGACCGGGGAGCTGTTTTTT
-	14	-	TRBV5-4	TRBJ2-3	CASSLLRVLDTQYF	TGTGCCAGCAGCTTACTACGGGTCTTAGATACGCAGTATTTT
TRBD2	15	-	TRBV5-4	TRBJ2-1	CASRPQRGSYNEQFF	TGTGCCAGCAGACCTCAGCGGGGGTCCTACAATGAGCAGTTCTTC
TRBD1	14	-	TRBV9	TRBJ1-1	CASSLTGGGTEAFF	TGTGCCAGCAGCCTGACAGGGGGCGGGACTGAAGCTTTCTTT
-	17	few	TRBV4-2	TRBJ2-7	CASSQVTPPGLISEQYF	TGTGCCAGCAGCCAAGTCACCCCCCCTGGGTTAATCTCCGAGCAGTACTTC
TRBD1	15	-	TRBV28	TRBJ1-1	CASSLEDRGRSEAFF	TGTGCCAGCAGTTTAGAGGACAGGGGAAGGTCTGAAGCTTTCTTT
-	14	-	TRBV7-2	TRBJ1-4	CASSSPMRSEKLFF	TGTGCCAGCAGCTCCCCCATGAGGAGTGAAAAACTGTTTTTT
-	16	-	TRBV4-3	TRBJ2-1	CASSQGDSGYHNEQFF	TGCGCCAGCAGCCAAGGAGACAGCGGGTATCACAATGAGCAGTTCTTC
-	14	-	TRBV11-2	TRBJ2-7	CASSLGDPRYEQYF	TGTGCCAGCAGCTTAGGGGACCCCCGATACGAGCAGTACTTC
TRBD2	13	-	TRBV5-3	TRBJ2-1	CARSLGGGYEQFF	TGTGCCAGAAGCTTGGGGGGAGGGTATGAGCAGTTCTTC
-	18	-	TRBV30	TRBJ2-6	CAWTLPGPIPPGANVLTF	TGTGCCTGGACTCTCCCGGGACCAATCCCCCCTGGGGCCAACGTCCTGACTTTC
-	15	-	TRBV25-1	TRBJ1-4	CASSAVDRFYEKLFF	TGTGCCAGCAGTGCCGTTGACAGGTTCTATGAAAAACTGTTTTTT
-	14	once	TRBV7-2	TRBJ1-1	CASSPGPGHTEAFF	TGTGCCAGCAGCCCCGGCCCTGGGCACACTGAAGCTTTCTTT
-	15	-	TRBV11-2	TRBJ2-7	CASSLVVTVLNEQYF	TGTGCCAGCAGCTTAGTGGTGACAGTGCTCAACGAGCAGTACTTC
TRBD2	15	-	TRBV28	TRBJ2-2	CARSLPAGGAGELFF	TGTGCCCGCAGTTTACCCGCGGGGGGGGCCGGGGAGCTGTTTTTT
TRBD2	16	-	TRBV4-3	TRBJ2-1	CASSRSSGSSYNEQFF	TGCGCCAGCAGCCGGTCTAGCGGGAGCTCCTACAATGAGCAGTTCTTC
TRBD1	15	-	TRBV18	TRBJ1-5	CASSPGTGGNQPQHF	TGTGCCAGCTCCCCCGGGACAGGGGGCAATCAGCCCCAGCATTTT
-	14	-	TRBV10-1	TRBJ1-4	CASSAYRVREKLFF	TGCGCCAGCAGTGCTTACAGGGTTCGGGAAAAACTGTTTTTT
-	12	-	TRBV11-2	TRBJ2-1	CASSRWSHEQFF	TGTGCCAGCAGCCGTTGGTCTCATGAGCAGTTCTTC
-	14	once	TRBV6-5	TRBJ2-5	CASSYGVGRETQYF	TGTGCCAGCAGTTACGGGGTAGGACGGGAGACCCAGTACTTC
-	15	-	TRBV6-6	TRBJ2-7	CASSYSSQGGYEQYF	TGTGCCAGCAGTTACTCGTCTCAGGGGGGGTACGAGCAGTACTTC
-	15	-	TRBV11-2	TRBJ2-1	CASSRRQAGKNEQFF	TGTGCCAGCAGCCGCCGACAGGCGGGTAAAAATGAGCAGTTCTTC
-	16	-	TRBV10-3	TRBJ1-5	CATRGDRHYSNQPQHF	TGTGCCACTAGGGGCGACAGGCATTATAGCAATCAGCCCCAGCATTTT
TRBD1	18	-	TRBV29-1	TRBJ1-1	CSGVGTGVGTLMNTEAFF	TGCAGCGGGGTGGGGACAGGGGTTGGTACCTTAATGAACACTGAAGCTTTCTTT
-	14	-	TRBV5-1	TRBJ2-7	CASSLEGHFYEQYF	TGCGCCAGCAGCTTGGAGGGACATTTCTACGAGCAGTACTTC
-	15	-	TRBV6-1	TRBJ1-1	CASSEGVGVYTEAFF	TGTGCCAGCAGTGAAGGGGTTGGGGTTTACACTGAAGCTTTCTTT
TRBD1	16	once	TRBV15	TRBJ2-1	CATSSPRDRGSNEQFF	TGTGCCACCAGCAGTCCTAGGGACAGGGGATCTAATGAGCAGTTCTTC
-	14	-	TRBV13	TRBJ1-5	CASSGGGSNQPQHF	TGTGCCAGCAGCGGGGGGGGATCCAATCAGCCCCAGCATTTT
-	12	-	TRBV9	TRBJ1-2	CASSFLTGGYTF	TGTGCCAGCAGCTTTCTTACAGGGGGCTACACCTTC
-	16	once	TRBV7-2	TRBJ1-5	CASSLGGRGNGQPQHF	TGTGCCAGCAGCTTAGGAGGGAGGGGGAATGGACAGCCCCAGCATTTT
-	14	-	TRBV5-6	TRBJ1-2	CASSLAGGVNGYTF	TGTGCCAGCAGCTTGGCCGGGGGTGTGAATGGCTACACCTTC
TRBD1	16	-	TRBV6-1	TRBJ2-1	CASSAKGQGGYNEQFF	TGTGCCAGCAGTGCCAAGGGACAGGGGGGCTACAATGAGCAGTTCTTC
-	13	-	TRBV18	TRBJ2-5	CASSRTHQETQYF	TGTGCCAGCTCACGGACACATCAAGAGACCCAGTACTTC
TRBD1	14	-	TRBV27	TRBJ1-1	CASSTRDRNTEAFF	TGTGCCAGCAGTACCCGGGACAGGAACACTGAAGCTTTCTTT
-	15	once	TRBV6-1	TRBJ1-5	CASSEDTGKNQPQHF	TGTGCCAGCAGTGAAGATACAGGGAAGAATCAGCCCCAGCATTTT
-	12	-	TRBV13	TRBJ1-5	CASSLGGGPKHF	TGTGCCAGCAGCTTAGGAGGGGGACCCAAACATTTT
-	16	-	TRBV7-8	TRBJ1-1	CASSDPRIRRNTEAFF	TGTGCCAGCAGCGACCCACGTATACGGAGGAACACTGAAGCTTTCTTT
-	14	-	TRBV27	TRBJ1-1	CASSPRLLNTEAFF	TGTGCCAGCAGTCCCCGCCTCTTGAACACTGAAGCCTTCTTT
TRBD1	16	-	TRBV6-5	TRBJ1-4	CASSYRRGRGVEKLFF	TGTGCCAGCAGTTACCGCAGGGGGAGGGGGGTTGAAAAACTGTTTTTT
-	14	-	TRBV10-1	TRBJ1-1	CASSDVGADTEAFF	TGCGCCAGCAGTGACGTCGGGGCGGACACTGAAGCTTTCTTT
-	13	medium-sized	TRBV30	TRBJ1-6	CAWSVGENSPLHF	TGTGCCTGGAGTGTAGGGGAAAATTCACCCCTCCACTTT
TRBD2	13	-	TRBV10-3	TRBJ2-1	CAIRGGSYNEQFF	TGTGCCATCAGGGGGGGGTCCTACAATGAGCAGTTCTTC
-	15	-	TRBV6-6	TRBJ2-7	CASSSPRGTLYEQYF	TGTGCCAGCAGTTCCCCGCGGGGTACCCTTTACGAGCAGTACTTC
-	17	-	TRBV6-1	TRBJ1-2	CASSGPFRTEPLYGYTF	TGTGCCAGCAGTGGACCCTTTAGGACAGAGCCTTTATATGGCTACACCTTC
-	13	-	TRBV28	TRBJ2-7	CASSQQGSYEQYF	TGTGCCAGCAGTCAGCAGGGATCCTACGAGCAGTACTTC
-	18	-	TRBV10-1	TRBJ2-7	CASSDTPRGDTSSYEQYF	TGCGCCAGCAGTGACACCCCCCGTGGGGACACAAGCTCCTACGAGCAGTACTTC
-	14	-	TRBV5-1	TRBJ1-4	CASSLTGTNEKLFF	TGCGCCAGCAGCTTGACAGGGACTAATGAAAAACTGTTTTTT
-	14	once	TRBV19	TRBJ1-2	CASSGALTNYGYTF	TGTGCCAGTAGTGGGGCCCTCACTAACTATGGCTACACCTTC
TRBD1	12	-	TRBV13	TRBJ2-1	CASRLQGDEQFF	TGTGCCAGCAGGCTCCAGGGGGATGAGCAGTTCTTC
-	14	-	TRBV19	TRBJ2-5	CASSTQNGRETQYF	TGTGCCAGTAGTACCCAAAACGGAAGAGAGACCCAGTACTTC
TRBD1	14	-	TRBV24-1	TRBJ1-1	CATRGTGANTEAFF	TGTGCCACCAGGGGGACAGGGGCGAACACTGAAGCTTTCTTT
-	14	-	TRBV29-1	TRBJ1-2	CSVEDYGGANGYTF	TGCAGCGTTGAAGATTACGGGGGCGCAAATGGCTACACCTTC
TRBD2	15	-	TRBV4-2	TRBJ2-5	CASSQGPGGQETQYF	TGTGCCAGCAGCCAAGGGCCGGGGGGTCAAGAGACCCAGTACTTC
-	13	few	TRBV19	TRBJ2-7	CASSLTERYEQYF	TGTGCCAGTAGTTTGACCGAACGCTACGAGCAGTACTTC
-	12	-	TRBV3-1/TRBV3-2	TRBJ2-7	CASSQLSYEQYF	TGTGCCAGCAGCCAACTCTCCTACGAGCAGTACTTC